Listed here are 9 T cell receptor beta chains from one sample, sequenced in a study of tumor and adjacent non-tumor tissue in lung cancer. TCRbeta libraries were built with three rounds of nested PCR, modified from ARM-PCR. From the multiplex PCR reads, TCRdb called clonotypes with MiXCR, one entry per CDR3 protein. Among 95,000 to 150,000 distinct CDR3 sequences listed, around three fifths were seen once. No cell sorting was done before RNA was extracted from the tissue. The sample comprised lung tumor tissue. The source is a man younger than 40 with non-small cell lung cancer.

In this sample, this clonotype turned up once. The final CDR3 position lacks the conserved phenylalanine or tryptophan, pointing to a likely read error. The chain employs TRBV11-2 and TRBJ2-1; perhaps TRBD1 as D (5 bases). Germline V CDR1 and CDR2: SGHAT, FQNNGV. There are 12 residues in the CDR3. In DNA, the CDR3 is TGTGCCGGCAGCTTAGATCAGGGTGAGCAGTTCCTC. As protein: CAGSLDQGEQFL.

This clonotype appeared once. The CDR3 nucleotides are TGTGCCAGCAGCTTTATCGGGAGGGATTCCATTGAGCAGTTCTTC. Encoded protein: CASSFIGRDSIEQFF. The chain links TRBV5-6 to TRBJ2-1, with 8 bases that match TRBD2. CDR1 SGHDT and CDR2 YYEEEE come from the germline V gene. With 2 bases clipped from V and 9 bases from J, the junction kept 10 bases outside the gene matches. CDR3 size: 15 residues.

The chain has TRBV6-1 and TRBJ2-1; D possibly corresponds to TRBD1 (5 bases). Germline V CDR1 and CDR2: MNHNS, SASEGT. The CDR3 sequence is 14 residues long. Trimming pared 2 bases from V and 7 bases from J, leaving 12 bases between. The CDR3 loop is CASSESSGHNEQFF. CDR3 bases: TGTGCCAGCAGTGAATCATCTGGACATAATGAGCAGTTCTTC.

With regard to this clonotype: The CDR3 end shows no conserved phenylalanine or tryptophan, and so a read error is likely. It is unclear where the CDR3 begins or ends on the DNA, so no DNA is shown, and the CDR3 is as TCRdb lists it. J is TRBJ1-1 and V is TRBV12-3 or TRBV12-4; the D call in the table, TRBD1, was not verified against the DNA. Ends included, the CDR3 has 14 residues. The chain's CDR3 is CASREQGALTEAIL.

As regards this clonotype: A clone one base away is much larger, so this may be a read error. The V gene is TRBV29-1, the J gene TRBJ1-1; D uncertain. Germline V gene data show CDR1 as SQVTM and CDR2 as ANQGSEA. The CDR3 contains 12 residues. Trimming took off 8 bases at V and 12 bases at J, with 22 bases between the two ends. CDR3 in amino acids: CSTDGQTTGTFF. CDR3 nucleotides: TGCAGCACCGACGGTCAAACCACGGGAACTTTCTTT.

Of note for this clonotype: Because the CDR3's place on the DNA is in doubt, the DNA is left out and the CDR3 is given as listed by TCRdb. This rearrangement joins TRBV11-3 to TRBJ2-2. Germline loops: CDR1 SGHNT, CDR2 YENEEA. The CDR3 is 16 residues long, ends included. The CDR3 region is CVSSLYWGIGTGELLF.

Comment on this clonotype: A much larger clone differs by one base, so this may be a read error. The V and J genes are TRBV11-3 and TRBJ1-3; the match to TRBD1 covers 8 bases. Germline values: CDR1 SGHNT, CDR2 YENEEA. The CDR3 is 16 amino acids. V gave up 5 bases and J gave up 0 bases; unmatched junction bases: 6. The CDR3 loop is CASSEQGGFSGNTIYF. The CDR3, as DNA: TGTGCCAGCAGCGAACAGGGGGGGTTCTCTGGAAACACCATATATTTT.

In the case of this clonotype: The junction does not match germline at one end; this may be a read error. The rearrangement uses TRBV11-2 and TRBJ2-3; possibly TRBD2 for D (5 bases). The CDR3 extends over 16 amino acids. Germline CDR1 and CDR2: SGHAT and FQNNGV. The CDR3 reads CASSLTIGVVTDTQYF. The CDR3 DNA reads TGTGCCAGCAGCTTAACCATCGGGGTTGTCACAGATACGCAATATTTT.

This clonotype was observed a few times. Germline and junction disagree at one end, which may indicate a read error. V and J are TRBV6-6 and TRBJ2-2; D remains ambiguous. Germline V gene data show CDR1 as MNHNY and CDR2 as SVGAGI (reference sequence). The CDR3 consists of 17 residues. CDR3 bases: TGTGTCAGCAGTCACGAGAATAGAGCACCTGGCACCGGGGAGCTGTTTTTT. Translation gives CVSSHENRAPGTGELFF.